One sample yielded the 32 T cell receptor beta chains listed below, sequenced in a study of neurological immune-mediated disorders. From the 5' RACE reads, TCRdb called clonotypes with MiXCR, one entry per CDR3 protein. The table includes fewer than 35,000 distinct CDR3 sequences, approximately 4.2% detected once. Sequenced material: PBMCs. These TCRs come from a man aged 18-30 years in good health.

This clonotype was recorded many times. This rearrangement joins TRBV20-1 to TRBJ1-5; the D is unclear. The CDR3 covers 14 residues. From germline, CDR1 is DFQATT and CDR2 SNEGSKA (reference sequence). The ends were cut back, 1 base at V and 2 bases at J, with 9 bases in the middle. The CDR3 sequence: CSARGGLGNQPQHF. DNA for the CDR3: TGCAGTGCTAGAGGCGGGTTGGGCAATCAGCCCCAGCATTTT.

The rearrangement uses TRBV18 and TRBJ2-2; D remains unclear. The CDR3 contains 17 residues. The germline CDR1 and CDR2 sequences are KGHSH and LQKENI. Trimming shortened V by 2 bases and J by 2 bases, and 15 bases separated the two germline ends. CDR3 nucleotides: TGTGCCAGCTCACCATCCGCAGTAACTTCTAACACCGGGGAGCTGTTTTTT. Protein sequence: CASSPSAVTSNTGELFF.

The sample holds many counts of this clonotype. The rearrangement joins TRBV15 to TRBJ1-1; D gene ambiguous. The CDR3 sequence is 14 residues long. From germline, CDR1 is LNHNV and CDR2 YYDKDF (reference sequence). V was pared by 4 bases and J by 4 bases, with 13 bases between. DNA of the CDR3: TGTGCCACCAGCATGGAGAATCGGGGCACTGAAGCTTTCTTT. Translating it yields CATSMENRGTEAFF.

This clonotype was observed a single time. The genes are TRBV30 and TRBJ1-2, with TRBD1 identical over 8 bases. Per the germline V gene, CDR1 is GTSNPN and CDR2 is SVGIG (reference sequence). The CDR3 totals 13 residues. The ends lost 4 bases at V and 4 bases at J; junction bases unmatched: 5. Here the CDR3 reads CAWTGQEGYGYTF. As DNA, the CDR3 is TGTGCCTGGACGGGACAGGAGGGCTATGGCTACACCTTC.

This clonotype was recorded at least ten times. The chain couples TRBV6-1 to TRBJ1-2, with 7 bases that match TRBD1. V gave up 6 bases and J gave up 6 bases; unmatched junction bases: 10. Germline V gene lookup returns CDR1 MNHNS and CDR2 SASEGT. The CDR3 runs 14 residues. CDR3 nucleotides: TGTGCCAGCAGGACAGGGCAGGGCACGGATGGCTACACCTTC. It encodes CASRTGQGTDGYTF.

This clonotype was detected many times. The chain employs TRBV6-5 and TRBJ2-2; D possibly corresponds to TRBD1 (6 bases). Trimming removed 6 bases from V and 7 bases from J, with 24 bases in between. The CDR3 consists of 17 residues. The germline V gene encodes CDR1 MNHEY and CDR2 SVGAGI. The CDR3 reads CASSHTPQGTVFGELFF. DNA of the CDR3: TGTGCCAGCAGCCATACCCCTCAGGGGACCGTATTCGGGGAGCTGTTTTTT.

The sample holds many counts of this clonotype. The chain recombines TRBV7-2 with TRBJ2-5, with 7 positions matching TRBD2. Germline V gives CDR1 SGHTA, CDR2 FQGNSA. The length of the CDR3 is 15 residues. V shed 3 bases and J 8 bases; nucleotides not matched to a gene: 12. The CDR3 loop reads CASSFTSAHSSTQYF. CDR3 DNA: TGTGCCAGCAGCTTTACTAGCGCTCACTCATCTACCCAGTACTTC.

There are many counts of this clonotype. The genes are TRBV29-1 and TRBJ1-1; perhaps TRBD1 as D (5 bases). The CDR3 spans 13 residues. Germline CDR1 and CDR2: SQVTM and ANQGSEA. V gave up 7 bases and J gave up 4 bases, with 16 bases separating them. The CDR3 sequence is CSALGLPGTEAFF. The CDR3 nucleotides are TGCAGCGCCCTGGGACTTCCCGGCACTGAAGCTTTCTTT.

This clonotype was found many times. CDR3 coding DNA: TGCGCCAGCAGCTTGAGTCCGGAATCCAACACTGAAGCTTTCTTT. It specifies CASSLSPESNTEAFF. The chain recombines TRBV5-1 with TRBJ1-1, with no clear D. The CDR3 covers 15 residues. V shed 1 base and J shed 2 bases, with 12 bases lying between them. Germline assignment: CDR1 SGHRS and CDR2 YFSETQ.

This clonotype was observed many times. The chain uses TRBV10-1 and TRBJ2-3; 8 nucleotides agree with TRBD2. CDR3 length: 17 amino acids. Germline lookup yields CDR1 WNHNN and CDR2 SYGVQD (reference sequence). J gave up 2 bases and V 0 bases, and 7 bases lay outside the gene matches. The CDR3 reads CASSESLAGGPTDTQYF. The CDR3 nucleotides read TGCGCCAGCAGTGAGTCTCTGGCGGGGGGCCCCACAGATACGCAGTATTTT.

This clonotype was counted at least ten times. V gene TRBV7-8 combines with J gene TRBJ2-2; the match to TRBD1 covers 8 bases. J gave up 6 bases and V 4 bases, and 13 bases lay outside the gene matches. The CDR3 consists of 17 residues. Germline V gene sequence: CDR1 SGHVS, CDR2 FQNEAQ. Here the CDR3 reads CASSYNLGQGSAGELFF. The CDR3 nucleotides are TGTGCCAGCAGCTACAACCTAGGACAGGGAAGTGCCGGGGAGCTGTTTTTT.

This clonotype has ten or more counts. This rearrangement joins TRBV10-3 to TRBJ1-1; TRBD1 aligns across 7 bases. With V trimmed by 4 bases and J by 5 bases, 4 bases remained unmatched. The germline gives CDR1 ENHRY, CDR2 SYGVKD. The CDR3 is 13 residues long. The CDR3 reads CAISVQGLTEAFF. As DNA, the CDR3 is TGTGCCATCAGTGTACAGGGGTTGACTGAAGCTTTCTTT.

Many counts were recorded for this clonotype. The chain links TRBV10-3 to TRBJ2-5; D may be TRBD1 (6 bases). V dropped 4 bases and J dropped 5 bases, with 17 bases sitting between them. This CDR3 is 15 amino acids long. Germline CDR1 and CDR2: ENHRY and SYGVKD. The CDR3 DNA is TGTGCCATCAGTGGGGGGCTGACTCAGGGGGAGACCCAGTACTTC. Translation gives CAISGGLTQGETQYF.

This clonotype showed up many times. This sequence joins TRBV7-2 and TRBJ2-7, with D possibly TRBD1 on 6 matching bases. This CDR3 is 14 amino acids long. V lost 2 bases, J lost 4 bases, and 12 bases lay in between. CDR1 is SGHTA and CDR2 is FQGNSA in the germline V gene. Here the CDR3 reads CASSLSGDRYEQYF. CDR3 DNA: TGTGCCAGCAGCTTATCAGGGGATCGTTACGAGCAGTACTTC.

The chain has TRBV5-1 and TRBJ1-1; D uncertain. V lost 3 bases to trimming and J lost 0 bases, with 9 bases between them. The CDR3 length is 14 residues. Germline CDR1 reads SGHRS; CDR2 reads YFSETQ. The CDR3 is CASSWNTMNTEAFF. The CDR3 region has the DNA TGCGCCAGCAGCTGGAACACGATGAACACTGAAGCTTTCTTT.

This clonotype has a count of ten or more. The CDR3 loop is CASSLTSGSYNEQFF. The CDR3 DNA is TGCGCCAGCAGCCTAACTAGCGGTTCCTACAATGAGCAGTTCTTC. The gene calls are TRBV5-1 and TRBJ2-1; 8 bases are a match to TRBD2. The CDR3 loop spans 15 amino acids. Trimming removed 4 bases from V and 1 base from J; junction bases left unmatched: 4. Germline V CDR1 and CDR2: SGHRS, YFSETQ. The full variable domain, with the rest looked up from reference TRBV5-1 and TRBJ2-1, is KAGVTQTPRYLIKTRGQQVTLSCSPISGHRSVSWYQQTPGQGLQFLFEYFSETQRNKGNFPGRFSGRQFSNSRSEMNVSTLELGDSALYLCASSLTSGSYNEQFFGPGTRLTVL.

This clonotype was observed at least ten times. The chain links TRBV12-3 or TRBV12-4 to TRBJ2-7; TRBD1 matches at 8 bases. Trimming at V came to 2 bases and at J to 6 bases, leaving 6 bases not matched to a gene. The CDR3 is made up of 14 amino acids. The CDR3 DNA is TGTGCCAGCAGTTTACCGGACAGGGAAGGCGAGCAGTACTTC. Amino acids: CASSLPDREGEQYF.

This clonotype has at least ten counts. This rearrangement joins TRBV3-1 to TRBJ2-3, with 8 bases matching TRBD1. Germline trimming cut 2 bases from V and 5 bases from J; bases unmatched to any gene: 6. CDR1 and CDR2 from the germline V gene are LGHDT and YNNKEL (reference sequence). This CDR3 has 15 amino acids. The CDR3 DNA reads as TGTGCCAGCAGCCAACTGGGACAGGCTGGAGATACGCAGTATTTT. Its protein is CASSQLGQAGDTQYF.

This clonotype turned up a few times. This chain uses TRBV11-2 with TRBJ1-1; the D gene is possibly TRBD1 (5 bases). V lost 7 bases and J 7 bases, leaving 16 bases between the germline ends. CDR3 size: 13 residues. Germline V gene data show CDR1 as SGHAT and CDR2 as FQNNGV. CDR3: CASTEFGHFEAFF. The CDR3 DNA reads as TGTGCCAGCACCGAATTCGGACATTTTGAAGCTTTCTTT.

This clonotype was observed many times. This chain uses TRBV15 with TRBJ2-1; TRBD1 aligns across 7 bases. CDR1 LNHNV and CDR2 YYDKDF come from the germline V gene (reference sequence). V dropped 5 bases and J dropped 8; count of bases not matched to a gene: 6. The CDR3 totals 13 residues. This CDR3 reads CATSRTGAHEQFF. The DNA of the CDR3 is TGTGCCACCAGCCGTACAGGGGCCCATGAGCAGTTCTTC.

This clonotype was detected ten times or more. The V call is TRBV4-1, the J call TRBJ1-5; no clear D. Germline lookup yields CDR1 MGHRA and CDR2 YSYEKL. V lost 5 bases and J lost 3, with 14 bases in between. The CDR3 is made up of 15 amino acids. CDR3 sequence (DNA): TGCGCCAGCAGCTCCCACACCCCCCTCAATCAGCCCCAGCATTTT. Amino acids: CASSSHTPLNQPQHF.

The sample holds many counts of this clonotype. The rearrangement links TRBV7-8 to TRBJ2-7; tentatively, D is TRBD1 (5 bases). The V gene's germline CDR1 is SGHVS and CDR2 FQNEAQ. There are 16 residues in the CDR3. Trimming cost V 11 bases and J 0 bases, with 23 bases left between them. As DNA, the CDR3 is TGTGCCTCCTGCGTAGCTGGCAGGGAAAACTCCTACGAGCAGTACTTC. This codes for CASCVAGRENSYEQYF. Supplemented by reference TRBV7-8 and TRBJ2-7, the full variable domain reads GAGVSQSPRYKVAKRGQDVALRCDPISGHVSLFWYQQALGQGPEFLTYFQNEAQLDKSGLPSDRFFAERPEGSVSTLKIQRTQQEDSAVYLCASCVAGRENSYEQYFGPGTRLTVT.

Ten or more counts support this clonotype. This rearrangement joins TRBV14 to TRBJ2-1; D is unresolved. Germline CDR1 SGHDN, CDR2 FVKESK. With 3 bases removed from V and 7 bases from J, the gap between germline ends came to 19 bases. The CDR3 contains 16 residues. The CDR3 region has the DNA TGTGCCAGCAGCCACTACCCAAGGAATTCGGGTAATGAGCAGTTCTTC. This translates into CASSHYPRNSGNEQFF. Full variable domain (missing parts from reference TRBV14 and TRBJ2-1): EAGVTQFPSHSVIEKGQTVTLRCDPISGHDNLYWYRRVMGKEIKFLLHFVKESKQDESGMPNNRFLAERTGGTYSTLKVQPAELEDSGVYFCASSHYPRNSGNEQFFGPGTRLTVL.

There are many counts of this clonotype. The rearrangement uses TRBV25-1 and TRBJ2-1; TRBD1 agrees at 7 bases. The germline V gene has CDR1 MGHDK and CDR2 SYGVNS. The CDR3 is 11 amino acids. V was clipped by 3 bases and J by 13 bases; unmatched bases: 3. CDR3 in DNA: TGTGCCAGCAGTGACGGGACAGCACAGTTCTTC. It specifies CASSDGTAQFF. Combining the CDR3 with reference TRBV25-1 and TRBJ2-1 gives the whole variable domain EADIYQTPRYLVIGTGKKITLECSQTMGHDKMYWYQQDPGMELHLIHYSYGVNSTEKGDLSSESTVSRIRTEHFPLTLESARPSHTSQYLCASSDGTAQFFGPGTRLTVL.

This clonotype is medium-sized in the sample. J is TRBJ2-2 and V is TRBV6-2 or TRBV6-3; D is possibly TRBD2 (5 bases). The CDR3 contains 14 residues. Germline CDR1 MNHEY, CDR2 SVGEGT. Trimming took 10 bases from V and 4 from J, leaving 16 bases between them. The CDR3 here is CATLDYRGTGELFF. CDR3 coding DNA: TGTGCCACCCTAGACTACAGAGGCACCGGGGAGCTGTTTTTT.

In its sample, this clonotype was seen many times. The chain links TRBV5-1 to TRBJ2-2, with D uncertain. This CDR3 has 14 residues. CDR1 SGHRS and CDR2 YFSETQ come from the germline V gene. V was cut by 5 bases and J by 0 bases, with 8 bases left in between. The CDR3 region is CASRSEPNTGELFF. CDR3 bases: TGCGCCAGCAGATCCGAGCCGAACACCGGGGAGCTGTTTTTT.

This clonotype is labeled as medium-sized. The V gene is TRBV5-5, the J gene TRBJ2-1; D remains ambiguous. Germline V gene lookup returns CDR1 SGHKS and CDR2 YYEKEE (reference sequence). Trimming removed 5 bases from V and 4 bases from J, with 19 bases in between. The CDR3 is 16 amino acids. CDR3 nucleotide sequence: TGTGCCAGCAGGCCGAGGTTCCTAGACGGTTACAATGAGCAGTTCTTC. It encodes CASRPRFLDGYNEQFF.

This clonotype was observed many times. CDR3 in amino acids: CSARDAQRGFDTQYF. In DNA, the CDR3 is TGCAGTGCTAGAGATGCCCAGCGGGGTTTCGATACGCAGTATTTT. The chain joins TRBV20-1 to TRBJ2-3; 7 bases are a match to TRBD2. CDR1 DFQATT and CDR2 SNEGSKA come from the germline V gene (reference sequence). The CDR3 loop spans 15 amino acids. V gave up 0 bases and J gave up 6 bases; unmatched junction bases: 9.

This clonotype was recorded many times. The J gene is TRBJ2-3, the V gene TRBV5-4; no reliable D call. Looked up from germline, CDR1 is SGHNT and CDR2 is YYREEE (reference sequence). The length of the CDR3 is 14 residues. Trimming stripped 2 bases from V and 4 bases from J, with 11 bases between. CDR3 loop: CASSFGILSDTQYF. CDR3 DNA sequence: TGTGCCAGCAGCTTTGGAATCCTCTCAGATACGCAGTATTTT.

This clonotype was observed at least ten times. The CDR3 spells CASSRQGAGNTIYF. The CDR3 DNA reads TGTGCCAGCAGCCGACAGGGGGCAGGGAACACCATATATTTT. The rearrangement uses TRBV7-2 and TRBJ1-3, with 10 bases that match TRBD1. The germline V gene has CDR1 SGHTA and CDR2 FQGNSA. The CDR3 consists of 14 residues. J was trimmed by 7 bases and V by 5 bases; bases with no gene match: 5.

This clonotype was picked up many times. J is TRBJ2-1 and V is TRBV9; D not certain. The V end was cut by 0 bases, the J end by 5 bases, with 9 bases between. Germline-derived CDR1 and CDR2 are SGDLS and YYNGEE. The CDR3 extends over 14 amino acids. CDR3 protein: CASSVDSRDNEQFF. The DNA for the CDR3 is TGTGCCAGCAGCGTAGATTCCCGGGACAATGAGCAGTTCTTC.

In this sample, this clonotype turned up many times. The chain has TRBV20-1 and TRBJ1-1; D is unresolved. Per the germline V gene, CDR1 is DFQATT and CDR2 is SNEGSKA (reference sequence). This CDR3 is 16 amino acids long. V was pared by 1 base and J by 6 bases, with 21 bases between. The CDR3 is CSARGVNVFGVPEAFF. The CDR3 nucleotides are TGCAGTGCTAGAGGAGTCAATGTGTTCGGGGTCCCTGAAGCTTTCTTT.